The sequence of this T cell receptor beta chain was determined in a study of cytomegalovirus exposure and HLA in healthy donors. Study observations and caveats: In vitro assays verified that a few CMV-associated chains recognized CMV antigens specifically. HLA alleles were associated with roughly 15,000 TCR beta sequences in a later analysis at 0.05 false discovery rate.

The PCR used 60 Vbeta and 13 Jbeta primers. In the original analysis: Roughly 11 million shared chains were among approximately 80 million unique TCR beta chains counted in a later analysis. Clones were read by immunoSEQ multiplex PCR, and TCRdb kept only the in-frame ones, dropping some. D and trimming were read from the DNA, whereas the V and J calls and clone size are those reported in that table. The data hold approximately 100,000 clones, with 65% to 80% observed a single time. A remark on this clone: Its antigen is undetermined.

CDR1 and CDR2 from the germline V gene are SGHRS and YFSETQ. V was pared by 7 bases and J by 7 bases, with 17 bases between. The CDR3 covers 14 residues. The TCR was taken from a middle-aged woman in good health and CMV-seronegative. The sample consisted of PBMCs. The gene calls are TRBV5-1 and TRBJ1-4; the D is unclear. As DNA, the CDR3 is TGCGCCAGCTCCTCGGGTGTAGGGAGTGAAAAACTGTTTTTT. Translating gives CASSSGVGSEKLFF.